This T cell receptor (beta chain) was retrieved from a study of blood T cell repertoires in COVID-19. In the study overall: The study drew acute and convalescent COVID-19 samples from the United States, Italy and Spain. T cells, B-cell-depleted T cells, or PBMCs supplied cDNA or gDNA.

Clones were read by immunoSEQ multiplex PCR, and TCRdb kept only the in-frame ones, dropping some. The sample contains about 190,000 clones, around 85% of which appear only once. Followed longitudinally, the Seattle patients had been enrolled during active infection. The CDR3 is 13 amino acids. Germline V lookup: CDR1 KGHSH, CDR2 LQKENI. Deletions cut 2 bases from V and 11 bases from J, with 13 bases between. This clone was counted a few times. J is TRBJ1-5 and V is TRBV18, with D uncertain. This sequence originates from a man older than 75 with COVID-19, enrolled during active disease. The specimen sequenced was peripheral blood. In DNA form, the CDR3 reads TGTGCCAGCTCACCAAGAGCCTGGCGGGCCCAGCATTTT. Amino acid sequence: CASSPRAWRAQHF.